The 19 T cell receptor beta chains reported below all come from one sample, sequenced in a study of brain T cells in children with intractable seizures. The time point denotes: blood from clinic visit 5 months post-surgery; TSC patient then seizure free. Only in-frame clones appear in the TCRdb table, and some are missing; sequencing was by immunoSEQ multiplex PCR. The sample holds under 400,000 clones; 93% are singletons and the top ten take 5% to 7%. This material consisted of peripheral blood, taken less than 6 months after surgery. The receptors were gathered from a boy under two years old with tuberous sclerosis and intractable seizures.

This clone has a handful of counts. J is TRBJ2-7 and V is TRBV19; 9 bases match TRBD2. The CDR3 runs 14 residues. Germline V gives CDR1 LNHDA, CDR2 SQIVND (reference sequence). Losses at the gene ends were 8 bases for V and 6 bases for J; bases not matched to a gene: 11. Here the CDR3 reads CASSMSSGSAEQYF. The CDR3 DNA sequence: TGTGCCAGTTCCATGAGTAGCGGGAGTGCCGAGCAGTACTTC. Full variable domain (rest looked up from reference TRBV19 and TRBJ2-7): DGGITQSPKYLFRKEGQNVTLSCEQNLNHDAMYWYRQDPGQGLRLIYYSQIVNDFQKGDIAEGYSVSREKKESFPLTVTSAQKNPTAFYLCASSMSSGSAEQYFGPGTRLTVT.

The sample holds a few counts of this clone. This sequence joins TRBV7-3 and TRBJ2-3; D is unclear. Trimming removed 2 bases at V and 0 bases at J, with 3 bases between. The CDR3 length is 13 residues. The germline CDR1 and CDR2 sequences are SGHTA and FQGTGA. This CDR3 is CASSLGSTDTQYF. The CDR3 DNA is TGTGCCAGCAGCTTAGGGAGCACAGATACGCAGTATTTT.

CDR3 nucleotides: TGTGCCACCAGTGGAGGCGGTAGGGGCCAAGAGACCCAGTACTTC. The encoded protein is CATSGGGRGQETQYF. The chain couples TRBV24-1 to TRBJ2-5; a possible D gene is TRBD1 (5 bases). The CDR3 has 15 residues. With 5 bases removed from V and 1 base from J, the gap between germline ends came to 13 bases. Looked up from germline, CDR1 is KGHDR and CDR2 is SFDVKD.

This clone was seen a single time. The chain has TRBV9 and TRBJ2-3; 7 bases match TRBD1. Germline CDR1 reads SGDLS; CDR2 reads YYNGEE. Trimming at V came to 4 bases and at J to 3 bases, leaving 5 bases not matched to a gene. The CDR3 consists of 14 residues. The CDR3 spells CASSPEQGTDTQYF. The DNA for the CDR3 is TGTGCCAGCAGCCCAGAACAGGGGACAGATACGCAGTATTTT.

The CDR3 sequence: CSVRTSSYEQYF. The DNA of the CDR3 is TGCAGCGTTCGGACAAGCTCCTACGAGCAGTACTTC. The chain uses TRBV29-1 and TRBJ2-7; tentatively, D is TRBD1 (5 bases). Germline V gene lookup returns CDR1 SQVTM and CDR2 ANQGSEA. CDR3 length equals 12 residues. Trimming shortened V by 5 bases and J by 0 bases, and 8 bases separated the two germline ends.

This rearrangement joins TRBV11-2 to TRBJ2-7; D gene unclear. Per the germline V gene, CDR1 is SGHAT and CDR2 is FQNNGV. The CDR3 is 13 residues long. Trimming took 1 base from V and 7 from J, leaving 11 bases between them. CDR3: CASSLGWVSEQYF. CDR3 DNA sequence: TGTGCCAGCAGCTTAGGCTGGGTGAGTGAGCAGTACTTC.

V usage is TRBV30 and J usage is TRBJ2-1, with no clear D. The CDR3 spans 13 residues. Germline V lookup: CDR1 GTSNPN, CDR2 SVGIG (reference sequence). The V end was cut by 0 bases, the J end by 4 bases, with 7 bases between. CDR3 DNA sequence: TGTGCCTGGAGTGTGACCGGTTACAATGAGCAGTTCTTC. Protein: CAWSVTGYNEQFF.

J is TRBJ1-2 and V is TRBV7-9; D is perhaps TRBD1 (6 bases). The CDR3 totals 16 residues. V was cut by 0 bases and J by 4 bases, with 15 bases left in between. Germline values: CDR1 SEHNR, CDR2 FQNEAQ (reference sequence). Written as DNA, the CDR3 is TGTGCCAGCAGCTTAGCTTTTTCAGGGGCTGGCTATGGCTACACCTTC. It specifies CASSLAFSGAGYGYTF.

The rearrangement joins TRBV4-1 to TRBJ2-3; weak D call: TRBD1 (6 bases). V was cut by 1 base and J by 1 base, with 12 bases left in between. The CDR3 is 16 residues long. Per the germline V gene, CDR1 is MGHRA and CDR2 is YSYEKL. The chain's CDR3 is CASSQGTEYRTDTQYF. CDR3 in DNA: TGCGCCAGCAGCCAAGGGACAGAGTATCGCACAGATACGCAGTATTTT.

The chain employs TRBV15 and TRBJ2-1, with D possibly TRBD2 on 6 matching bases. Trimming cost V 2 bases and J 7 bases, with 15 bases left between them. The germline gives CDR1 LNHNV, CDR2 YYDKDF (reference sequence). The CDR3 has 15 amino acids. CDR3 region: CATSRITGVGNEQFF. As DNA, the CDR3 is TGTGCCACCAGCAGAATAACGGGAGTGGGGAATGAGCAGTTCTTC. Filled out from reference TRBV15 and TRBJ2-1, the complete variable domain reads DAMVIQNPRYQVTQFGKPVTLSCSQTLNHNVMYWYQQKSSQAPKLLFHYYDKDFNNEADTPDNFQSRRPNTSFCFLDIRSPGLGDTAMYLCATSRITGVGNEQFFGPGTRLTVL.

This clone was recorded only once. The chain uses TRBV11-2 and TRBJ2-7; the D gene is possibly TRBD2 (6 bases). Trimming pared 1 base from V and 0 bases from J, leaving 10 bases between. Germline CDR1 is SGHAT and CDR2 is FQNNGV. This CDR3 comprises 15 residues. Here the CDR3 reads CASSLVAVSSYEQYF. The CDR3 coding sequence is TGTGCCAGCAGCTTAGTAGCGGTAAGCTCCTACGAGCAGTACTTC. Based on the CDR3 plus reference TRBV11-2 and TRBJ2-7, the full variable domain is EAGVAQSPRYKIIEKRQSVAFWCNPISGHATLYWYQQILGQGPKLLIQFQNNGVVDDSQLPKDRFSAERLKGVDSTLKIQPAKLEDSAVYLCASSLVAVSSYEQYFGPGTRLTVT.

V usage is TRBV5-1 and J usage is TRBJ2-2; D call uncertain. V was trimmed by 5 bases and J by 3 bases, leaving 17 bases between them. CDR1 and CDR2 (germline): SGHRS, YFSETQ. There are 16 residues in the CDR3. In DNA form, the CDR3 reads TGCGCCAGCAGTGGGCCAAGGCGTGGGGACACCGGGGAGCTGTTTTTT. It is translated as CASSGPRRGDTGELFF. The entire variable domain, with the rest obtained from reference TRBV5-1 and TRBJ2-2, is as follows: KAGVTQTPRYLIKTRGQQVTLSCSPISGHRSVSWYQQTPGQGLQFLFEYFSETQRNKGNFPGRFSGRQFSNSRSEMNVSTLELGDSALYLCASSGPRRGDTGELFFGEGSRLTVL.

V is TRBV7-9 and J is TRBJ1-2, with a tentative D call TRBD1 (6 bases). Germline CDR1 is SEHNR and CDR2 is FQNEAQ (reference sequence). V was shortened by 5 bases and J by 3 bases, with 13 bases between the two germline ends. This CDR3 comprises 14 residues. CDR3 sequence reads: CASSEARGDYGYTF. CDR3 bases: TGTGCCAGCAGCGAGGCTAGGGGGGACTATGGCTACACCTTC.

CDR3 sequence reads: CASSTVGETQYF. CDR3 nucleotides: TGTGCCAGCAGTACCGTAGGGGAGACCCAGTACTTC. This chain links TRBV2 with TRBJ2-5, with D hard to call. Germline-derived CDR1 and CDR2 are SNHLY and FYNNEI. This CDR3 is 12 amino acids long. V lost 5 bases, J lost 5 bases, and 9 bases lay in between.

V is TRBV2 and J is TRBJ2-5; 8 positions match TRBD2. CDR3 length equals 16 residues. CDR1 and CDR2 from the germline V gene are SNHLY and FYNNEI. V was clipped by 3 bases and J by 5 bases; unmatched bases: 11. The CDR3 bases are TGTGCCAGCAGTGATACCCTGCGGGGGGAAAGGGAGACCCAGTACTTC. Translating gives CASSDTLRGERETQYF.

The J gene is TRBJ2-7, the V gene TRBV14; D is possibly TRBD1 (6 bases). V was pared by 4 bases and J by 2 bases, with 12 bases between. The CDR3 contains 14 residues. CDR1 is SGHDN and CDR2 is FVKESK in the germline V gene. The DNA for the CDR3 is TGTGCCAGCAGCCGTTCCGGACAGACCTACGAGCAGTACTTC. Its protein product is CASSRSGQTYEQYF.

V is TRBV11-3 and J is TRBJ2-1, with 9 positions matching TRBD2. CDR1 is SGHNT, CDR2 YENEEA, per germline. J lost 4 bases, V lost 5 bases, and 9 bases had no gene match. The length of the CDR3 is 16 residues. The CDR3 reads CASSRLYLAGYNEQFF. The DNA of the CDR3 is TGTGCCAGCAGCCGCCTCTACCTAGCGGGATACAATGAGCAGTTCTTC.

The rearrangement links TRBV7-6 to TRBJ2-2, with TRBD2 matching 9 bases. The CDR3 has 19 amino acids. CDR1 is SGHVS, CDR2 FNYEAQ, per germline. The V and J ends lost 6 bases and 4 bases, in that order; junction bases with no gene match: 18. CDR3 protein: CASRPYPQDSGRITGELFF. The CDR3 nucleotides read TGTGCCAGCAGACCTTACCCCCAGGATAGCGGGAGAATCACCGGGGAGCTGTTTTTT.

The V and J genes are TRBV9 and TRBJ2-7, with 8 bases lining up with TRBD2. CDR1 is SGDLS, CDR2 YYNGEE, per germline. The CDR3 totals 14 residues. The junction had 9 bases not matched to a gene; V was cut back by 0 bases and J by 10 bases. CDR3 nucleotide sequence: TGTGCCAGCAGCGTAGCTCCTCAAGCGGGGGCACAGTACTTC. Residues: CASSVAPQAGAQYF.